The 21 T cell receptor beta chains given below trace back to one sample, sequenced in a study of beta chain features in type 1 diabetes. What was sequenced were expressed TCRB transcripts, since all of the isolated RNA had been reverse transcribed. The repertoire was sequenced with immunoSEQ multiplex PCR; TCRdb's copy has only in-frame clones and lacks some. The sample carries 860,000 or so clones, 15% to 20% recorded once. The sequencing sample was made of naive CD4+ T cells from blood. The receptors shown here come from a woman between 18 and 30 years old in good health.

The chain has TRBV6-5 and TRBJ2-3; possible D gene TRBD2, 6 bases. Trimming pared 10 bases from V and 1 base from J, leaving 9 bases between. Germline loops: CDR1 MNHEY, CDR2 SVGAGI. The CDR3 sequence is 12 residues long. In DNA, the CDR3 is TGTGCCACGGCTAGCGGCACAGATACGCAGTATTTT. Its translation is CATASGTDTQYF.

In this sample, this clone turned up a few times. V and J are TRBV4-3 and TRBJ2-7; possibly TRBD2 for D (5 bases). The germline V gene encodes CDR1 LGHNA and CDR2 YSLEER. V was trimmed by 0 bases and J by 0 bases, leaving 12 bases between them. The CDR3 extends over 16 amino acids. The CDR3 region is CASSQDLLGDSYEQYF. CDR3 nucleotides: TGCGCCAGCAGCCAAGATCTACTCGGGGACTCCTACGAGCAGTACTTC.

This chain uses TRBV28 with TRBJ2-7; a weak D match, TRBD2 (6 bases). Trimming shortened V by 7 bases and J by 4 bases, and 17 bases separated the two germline ends. This CDR3 has 14 amino acids. CDR1 MDHEN and CDR2 SYDVKM come from the germline V gene. This CDR3 reads CASNSRDSQYEQYF. The CDR3 DNA follows: TGTGCCAGCAATTCCCGGGACTCGCAGTACGAGCAGTACTTC.

This clone was picked up a small number of times. The CDR3: CASSLVGRQETQYF. The CDR3 DNA reads as TGTGCCAGCAGCTTAGTGGGCAGGCAAGAGACCCAGTACTTC. The chain is built from TRBV7-9 and TRBJ2-5; D is unclear. Germline lookup yields CDR1 SEHNR and CDR2 FQNEAQ (reference sequence). Trimming removed 1 base at V and 2 bases at J, with 8 bases between. The CDR3 consists of 14 residues.

This clone was picked up a small number of times. The chain recombines TRBV19 with TRBJ2-2; D may be TRBD2 (6 bases). Germline V gene lookup returns CDR1 LNHDA and CDR2 SQIVND (reference sequence). V dropped 6 bases and J dropped 6 bases, with 17 bases sitting between them. This CDR3 comprises 15 residues. The CDR3 region is CASSRDSAGAGELFF. DNA for the CDR3: TGTGCCAGTAGCCGGGACTCCGCGGGTGCCGGGGAGCTGTTTTTT.

The chain combines TRBV2 with TRBJ2-5; D is ambiguous. The germline V and J ends were trimmed by 6 bases and 1 base, with 12 bases remaining between them. The germline V gene encodes CDR1 SNHLY and CDR2 FYNNEI. The CDR3 length is 14 residues. CDR3 protein: CASSLRNFQETQYF. The CDR3 nucleotides are TGTGCCAGCAGCTTAAGAAATTTCCAAGAGACCCAGTACTTC. Full variable domain (outside the CDR3, taken from reference TRBV2 and TRBJ2-5): EPEVTQTPSHQVTQMGQEVILRCVPISNHLYFYWYRQILGQKVEFLVSFYNNEISEKSEIFDDQFSVERPDGSNFTLKIRSTKLEDSAMYFCASSLRNFQETQYFGPGTRLLVL.

This clone was detected only a few times. The chain joins TRBV5-1 to TRBJ2-2, with TRBD2 matching over 7 bases. CDR3 length: 16 amino acids. V lost 1 base to trimming and J lost 1 base; unmatched junction nucleotides: 4. Per germline, CDR1 SGHRS and CDR2 YFSETQ. The CDR3 nucleotides are TGCGCCAGCAGCTTGACGTCTAGCGGGAACACCGGGGAGCTGTTTTTT. Protein: CASSLTSSGNTGELFF.

In this sample, this clone turned up a few times. The rearrangement joins TRBV11-2 to TRBJ2-1; 10 positions match TRBD2. Germline-derived CDR1 and CDR2 are SGHAT and FQNNGV. CDR3 size: 16 residues. V shed 4 bases, J shed 3 bases, and the junction held 6 bases outside the gene matches. The CDR3 spells CASSWTSGTIYNEQFF. The CDR3 region has the DNA TGTGCCAGCAGCTGGACTAGCGGAACTATCTACAATGAGCAGTTCTTC.

The genes are TRBV5-6 and TRBJ1-2; 7 bases map to TRBD1. Germline CDR1 reads SGHDT; CDR2 reads YYEEEE. Unmatched junction bases numbered 17, after V lost 4 bases and J lost 8 bases. This CDR3 is built from 16 residues. The CDR3 DNA sequence: TGTGCCAGCAGCCCCTCCCCCCAGGGGGTTAGGGGAGGCTACACCTTC. The encoded protein is CASSPSPQGVRGGYTF.

The chain joins TRBV11-3 to TRBJ2-5; D is possibly TRBD2 (7 bases). The germline gives CDR1 SGHNT, CDR2 YENEEA. The CDR3 sequence is 14 residues long. The V end was cut by 5 bases, the J end by 0 bases, with 10 bases between. The CDR3 loop is CASSQGGDQETQYF. The CDR3 DNA reads TGTGCCAGCAGCCAAGGGGGGGACCAAGAGACCCAGTACTTC.

The chain couples TRBV7-2 to TRBJ2-7; the D is unclear. Germline lookup yields CDR1 SGHTA and CDR2 FQGNSA. This CDR3 comprises 13 residues. Trimming took 2 bases from V and 1 from J, leaving 6 bases between them. The CDR3 spells CASSLQDSYEQYF. CDR3 sequence (DNA): TGTGCCAGCAGCTTACAGGATTCCTACGAGCAGTACTTC.

This clone came up a few times. The chain is built from TRBV4-3 and TRBJ2-6; D gene unclear. The CDR3 consists of 17 residues. V lost 0 bases, J lost 0 bases, and 9 bases lay in between. Per germline, CDR1 LGHNA and CDR2 YSLEER. In nucleotides, the CDR3 is TGCGCCAGCAGCCAAGATTGGGGAACCTCTGGGGCCAACGTCCTGACTTTC. This translates into CASSQDWGTSGANVLTF.

This clone was counted only a few times. Other DNA sequences in the same sample also yield this CDR3. This chain links TRBV2 with TRBJ2-2, with 15 positions matching TRBD2. J was trimmed by 5 bases and V by 6 bases; bases with no gene match: 1. CDR1 is SNHLY, CDR2 FYNNEI, per germline. The CDR3 is made up of 15 amino acids. The CDR3 sequence: CASRGLAGGTGELFF. CDR3 coding DNA: TGTGCCAGCAGAGGACTAGCGGGAGGGACCGGGGAGCTGTTTTTT.

This clone was picked up a small number of times. The V gene is TRBV18, the J gene TRBJ2-7; D might be TRBD1 (6 bases). Germline V gives CDR1 KGHSH, CDR2 LQKENI. The CDR3 has 14 residues. Trimming removed 5 bases from V and 2 bases from J, with 13 bases in between. The CDR3 loop reads CASSGPTGPYEQYF. CDR3 sequence (DNA): TGTGCCAGCTCAGGCCCGACAGGACCCTACGAGCAGTACTTC.

The sample holds a few counts of this clone. The V gene is TRBV7-3, the J gene TRBJ2-7, with 15 positions matching TRBD2. The V and J ends lost 0 bases and 7 bases, in that order; junction bases with no gene match: 13. The germline gives CDR1 SGHTA, CDR2 FQGTGA. This CDR3 region has 19 residues. The CDR3 DNA reads TGTGCCAGCAGCTTAACCGGGACTAGCGGGAGGCAACCTCCGGGGGAGCAGTACTTC. Translated: CASSLTGTSGRQPPGEQYF. The entire variable domain, with the rest obtained from reference TRBV7-3 and TRBJ2-7, is as follows: GAGVSQTPSNKVTEKGKYVELRCDPISGHTALYWYRQSLGQGPEFLIYFQGTGAADDSGLPNDRFFAVRPEGSVSTLKIQRTERGDSAVYLCASSLTGTSGRQPPGEQYFGPGTRLTVT.

This clone was observed a few times. This chain connects TRBV7-3 to TRBJ2-5; the D is unclear. There are 13 residues in the CDR3. Germline V gene lookup returns CDR1 SGHTA and CDR2 FQGTGA. The germline V and J ends were trimmed by 3 bases and 3 bases, with 8 bases remaining between them. The CDR3 sequence: CASSLRRKETQYF. The CDR3 DNA reads as TGTGCCAGCAGCTTGAGGCGGAAAGAGACCCAGTACTTC.

There are a few counts of this clone. V and J are TRBV18 and TRBJ2-7; 7 nucleotides align to TRBD1. V lost 1 base, J lost 3 bases, and 12 bases stayed unmatched. The CDR3 spans 17 residues. The germline V gene encodes CDR1 KGHSH and CDR2 LQKENI. The CDR3 loop reads CASSPQTGTGWVYEQYF. The CDR3, as DNA: TGTGCCAGCTCACCACAGACAGGGACCGGATGGGTCTACGAGCAGTACTTC. Full variable domain (missing parts from reference TRBV18 and TRBJ2-7): NAGVMQNPRHLVRRRGQEARLRCSPMKGHSHVYWYRQLPEEGLKFMVYLQKENIIDESGMPKERFSAEFPKEGPSILRIQQVVRGDSAAYFCASSPQTGTGWVYEQYFGPGTRLTVT.

CDR3 loop: CASSLQGSNEKLFF. The CDR3 DNA is TGTGCCAGCAGCTTGCAGGGTTCTAATGAAAAACTGTTTTTT. This chain joins TRBV5-6 and TRBJ1-4, with D possibly TRBD1 on 5 matching bases. Trimming removed 1 base from V and 3 bases from J, with 7 bases in between. CDR3 length equals 14 residues. Per germline, CDR1 SGHDT and CDR2 YYEEEE. Full variable domain (rest looked up from reference TRBV5-6 and TRBJ1-4): DAGVTQSPTHLIKTRGQQVTLRCSPKSGHDTVSWYQQALGQGPQFIFQYYEEEERQRGNFPDRFSGHQFPNYSSELNVNALLLGDSALYLCASSLQGSNEKLFFGSGTQLSVL.

The rearrangement links TRBV9 to TRBJ1-2; D may be TRBD1 (5 bases). CDR3 length: 14 residues. Trimming removed 4 bases from V and 6 bases from J, with 16 bases in between. CDR1 and CDR2 from the germline V gene are SGDLS and YYNGEE. The CDR3 protein is CASSTHGAGNGYTF. The CDR3 region has the DNA TGTGCCAGCAGCACACATGGGGCAGGGAATGGCTACACCTTC.

This clone occurred a few times. This chain connects TRBV4-1 to TRBJ2-7, with TRBD2 matching over 7 bases. There are 16 residues in the CDR3. Looked up from germline, CDR1 is MGHRA and CDR2 is YSYEKL. The trim removed 1 base at V and 0 bases at J, leaving 6 bases unmatched. CDR3 sequence: CASSQVGTGGSYEQYF. CDR3 bases: TGCGCCAGCAGCCAAGTAGGTACGGGAGGCTCCTACGAGCAGTACTTC.

The V call is TRBV5-6, the J call TRBJ1-2, with TRBD1 matching over 8 bases. V shed 0 bases, J shed 12 bases, and the junction held 10 bases outside the gene matches. CDR1 is SGHDT, CDR2 YYEEEE, per germline. The CDR3 covers 14 residues. CDR3 protein: CASSLEAAGGSNTF. CDR3 nucleotide sequence: TGTGCCAGCAGCTTGGAAGCGGCAGGGGGCTCTAACACCTTC.